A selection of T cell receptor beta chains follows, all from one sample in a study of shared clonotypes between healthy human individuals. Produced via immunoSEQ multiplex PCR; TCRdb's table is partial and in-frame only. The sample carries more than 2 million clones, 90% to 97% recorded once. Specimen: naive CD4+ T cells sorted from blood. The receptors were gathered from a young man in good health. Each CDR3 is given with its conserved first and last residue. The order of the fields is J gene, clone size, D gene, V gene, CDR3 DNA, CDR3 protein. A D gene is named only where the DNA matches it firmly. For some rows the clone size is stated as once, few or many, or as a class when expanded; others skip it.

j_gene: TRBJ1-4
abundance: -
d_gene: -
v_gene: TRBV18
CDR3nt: TGTGCCAGCTCACCACTCCAGCAGAGTTACGAAAAACTGTTTTTT
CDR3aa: CASSPLQQSYEKLFF

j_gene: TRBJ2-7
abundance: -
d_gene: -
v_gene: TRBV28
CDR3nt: TGTGCCAGCAGATCTCCATACGAGCAGTACTTC
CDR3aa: CASRSPYEQYF

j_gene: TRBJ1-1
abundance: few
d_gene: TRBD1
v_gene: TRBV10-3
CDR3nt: TGTGCCATCTTGCCGGACAGGGCGAATACTGAAGCTTTCTTT
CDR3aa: CAILPDRANTEAFF

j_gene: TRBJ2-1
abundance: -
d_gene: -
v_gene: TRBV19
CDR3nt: TGTGCCAGTAGTATATGGGGACGGAGGGATGAGCAGTTCTTC
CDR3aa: CASSIWGRRDEQFF

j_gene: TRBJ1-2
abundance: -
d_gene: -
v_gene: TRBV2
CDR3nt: TGTGCCAGCAGTGAAGCAGGGGCGGTTGGCTACACCTTC
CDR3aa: CASSEAGAVGYTF

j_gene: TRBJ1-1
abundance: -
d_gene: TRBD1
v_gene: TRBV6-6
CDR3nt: TGTGCCAGCAGACGAACGGACAGGGGGCGGACTGAAGCTTTCTTT
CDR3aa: CASRRTDRGRTEAFF

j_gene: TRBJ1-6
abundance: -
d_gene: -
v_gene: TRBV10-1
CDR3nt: TGCGCCAGCACGGTTGTCCCGGGGGACCCGGAGCCCCGGGGTAATTCACCCCTCCACTTT
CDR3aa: CASTVVPGDPEPRGNSPLHF

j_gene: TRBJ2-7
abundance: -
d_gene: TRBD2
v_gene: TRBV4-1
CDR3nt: TGCGCCAGCAGCCAAGGGCTCCTAGCGGACTCCTACGAGCAGTACTTC
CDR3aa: CASSQGLLADSYEQYF

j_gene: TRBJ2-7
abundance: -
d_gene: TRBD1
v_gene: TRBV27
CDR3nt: TGTGCCAGCAGAGGGACAGGGAGGACCGGCGAGCAGTACTTC
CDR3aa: CASRGTGRTGEQYF

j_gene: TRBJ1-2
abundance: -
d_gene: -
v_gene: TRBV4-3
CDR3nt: TGCGCCAGCAGCCAAGATACGGTGTTTAACTATGGCTACACCTTC
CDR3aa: CASSQDTVFNYGYTF

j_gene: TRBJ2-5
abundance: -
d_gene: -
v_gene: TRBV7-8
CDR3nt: TGTGCCAGCAGCTTAGAACGGTGGAGGGGCGCGGAAGAGACCCAGTACTTC
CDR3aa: CASSLERWRGAEETQYF

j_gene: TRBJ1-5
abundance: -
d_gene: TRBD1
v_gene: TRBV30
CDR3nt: TGTGCCTGGAGTGGACAGGGGAACAATCAGCCCCAGCATTTT
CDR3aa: CAWSGQGNNQPQHF

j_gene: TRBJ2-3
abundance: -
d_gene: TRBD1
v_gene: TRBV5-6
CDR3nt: TGTGCCAGCAAACCGACAGGGCGCACAGATACGCAGTATTTT
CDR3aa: CASKPTGRTDTQYF

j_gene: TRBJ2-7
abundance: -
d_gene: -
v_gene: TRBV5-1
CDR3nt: TGCGCCAGCAGCCTCGGGGCCTACGAGCAGTACTTC
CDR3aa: CASSLGAYEQYF

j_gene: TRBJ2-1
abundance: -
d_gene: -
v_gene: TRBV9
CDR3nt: TGTGCCAGCAGCGTACGGGTAGGGTCCTCCTACAATGAGCAGTTCTTC
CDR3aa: CASSVRVGSSYNEQFF

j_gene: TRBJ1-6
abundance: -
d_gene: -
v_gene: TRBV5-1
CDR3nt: TGCGCCAGCAGCTTGGGGGGGTCCACTTATAATTCACCCCTCCACTTT
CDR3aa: CASSLGGSTYNSPLHF